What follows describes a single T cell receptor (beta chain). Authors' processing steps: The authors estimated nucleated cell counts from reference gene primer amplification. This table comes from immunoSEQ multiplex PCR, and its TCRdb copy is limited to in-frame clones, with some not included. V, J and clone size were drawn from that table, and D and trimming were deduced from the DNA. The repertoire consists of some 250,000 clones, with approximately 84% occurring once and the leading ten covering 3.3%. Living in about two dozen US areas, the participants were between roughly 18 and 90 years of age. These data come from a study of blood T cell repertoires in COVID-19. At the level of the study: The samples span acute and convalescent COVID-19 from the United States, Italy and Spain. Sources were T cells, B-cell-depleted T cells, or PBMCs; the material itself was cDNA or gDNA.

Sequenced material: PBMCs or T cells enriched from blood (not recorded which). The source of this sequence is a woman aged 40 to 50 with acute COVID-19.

In DNA, the CDR3 is TGTGCCAGCAGTTACCGGCGGGCGAGAGGGACCGGGGAGCTGTTTTTT. Protein product: CASSYRRARGTGELFF. V is TRBV6-6 and J is TRBJ2-2, with a weak D call TRBD2 (5 bases). Trimming left V 2 bases short and J 5 bases short, with 15 bases between. Germline V CDR1 and CDR2: MNHNY, SVGAGI (reference sequence). The CDR3 is 16 residues long.